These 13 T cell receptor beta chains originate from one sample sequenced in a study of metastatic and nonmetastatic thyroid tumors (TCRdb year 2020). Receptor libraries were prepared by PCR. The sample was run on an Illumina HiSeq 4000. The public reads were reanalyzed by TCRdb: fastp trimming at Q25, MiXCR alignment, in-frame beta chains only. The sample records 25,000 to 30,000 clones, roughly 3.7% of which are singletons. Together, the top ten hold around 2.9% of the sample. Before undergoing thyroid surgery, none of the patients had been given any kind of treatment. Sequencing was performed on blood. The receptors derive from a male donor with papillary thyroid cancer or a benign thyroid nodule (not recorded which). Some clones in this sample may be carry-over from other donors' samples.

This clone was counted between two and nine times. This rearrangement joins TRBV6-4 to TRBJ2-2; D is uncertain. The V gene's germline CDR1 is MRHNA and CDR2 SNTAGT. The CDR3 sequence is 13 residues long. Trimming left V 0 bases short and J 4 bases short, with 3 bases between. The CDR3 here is CASSDSFTGELFF. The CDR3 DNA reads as TGTGCCAGCAGTGACTCGTTCACCGGGGAGCTGTTTTTT.

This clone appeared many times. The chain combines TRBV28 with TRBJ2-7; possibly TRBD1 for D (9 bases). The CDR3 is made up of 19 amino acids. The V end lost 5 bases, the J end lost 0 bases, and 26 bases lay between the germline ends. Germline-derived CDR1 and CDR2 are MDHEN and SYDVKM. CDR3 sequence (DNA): TGTGCCAGCAGTCACGGGACAGGGCTAGCGGGCGTGATCTCCTACGAGCAGTACTTC. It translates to CASSHGTGLAGVISYEQYF.

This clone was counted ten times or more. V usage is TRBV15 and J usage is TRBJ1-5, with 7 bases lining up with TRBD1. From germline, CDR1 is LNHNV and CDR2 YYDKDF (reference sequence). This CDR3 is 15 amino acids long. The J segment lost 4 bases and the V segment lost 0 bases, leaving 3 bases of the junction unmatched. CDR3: CATSRDPGGNQPQHF. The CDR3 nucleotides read TGTGCCACCAGCAGAGATCCAGGGGGGAATCAGCCCCAGCATTTT.

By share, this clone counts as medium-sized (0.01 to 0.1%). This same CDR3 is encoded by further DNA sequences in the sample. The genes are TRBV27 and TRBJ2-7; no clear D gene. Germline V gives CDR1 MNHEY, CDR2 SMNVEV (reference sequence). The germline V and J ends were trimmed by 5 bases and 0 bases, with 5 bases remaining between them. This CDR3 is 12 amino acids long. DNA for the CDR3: TGTGCCAGCAGTCCCGGCTCCTACGAGCAGTACTTC. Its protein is CASSPGSYEQYF.

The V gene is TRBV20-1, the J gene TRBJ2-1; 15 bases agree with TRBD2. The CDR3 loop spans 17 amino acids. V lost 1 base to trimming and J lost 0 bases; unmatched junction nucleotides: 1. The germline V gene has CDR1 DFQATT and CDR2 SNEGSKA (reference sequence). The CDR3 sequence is CSARGTSGGASYNEQFF. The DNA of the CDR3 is TGCAGTGCTAGAGGGACTAGCGGGGGGGCCTCCTACAATGAGCAGTTCTTC.

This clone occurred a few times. DNA of the CDR3: TGTGCCAGCCGAAGTGACAGGGGCAACTCCTATAATTCACCCCTCCACTTT. Its translation: CASRSDRGNSYNSPLHF. This chain links TRBV28 with TRBJ1-6; 8 bases align to TRBD1. The CDR3 covers 17 residues. Trimming took 8 bases from V and 0 from J; bases not matched to a gene: 9. Germline V gives CDR1 MDHEN, CDR2 SYDVKM.

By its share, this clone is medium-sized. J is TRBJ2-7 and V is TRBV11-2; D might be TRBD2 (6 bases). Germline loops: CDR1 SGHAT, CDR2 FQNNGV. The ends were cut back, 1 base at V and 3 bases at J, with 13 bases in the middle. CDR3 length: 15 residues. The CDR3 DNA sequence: TGTGCCAGCAGCTTAGGAGTAGCGGTAATCTACGAGCAGTACTTC. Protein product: CASSLGVAVIYEQYF.

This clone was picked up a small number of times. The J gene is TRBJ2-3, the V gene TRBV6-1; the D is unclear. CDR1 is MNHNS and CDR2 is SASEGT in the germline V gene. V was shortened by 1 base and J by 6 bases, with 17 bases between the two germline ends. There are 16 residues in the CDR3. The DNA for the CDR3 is TGTGCCAGCAGTGAAGGGGCATACGGCAGTGGTGATACGCAGTATTTT. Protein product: CASSEGAYGSGDTQYF.

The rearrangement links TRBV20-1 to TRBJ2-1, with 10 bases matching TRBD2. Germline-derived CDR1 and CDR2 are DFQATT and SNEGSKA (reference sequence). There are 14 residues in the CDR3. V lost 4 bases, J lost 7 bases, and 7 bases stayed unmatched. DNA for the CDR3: TGCAGTGCTACGAGCGGGAGGGCCGGAAATGAGCAGTTCTTC. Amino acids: CSATSGRAGNEQFF.

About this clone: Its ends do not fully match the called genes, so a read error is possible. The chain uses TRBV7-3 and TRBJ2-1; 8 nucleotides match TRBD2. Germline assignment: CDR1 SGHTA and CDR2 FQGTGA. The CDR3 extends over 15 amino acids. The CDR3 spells CANSSGPSSYNEQFF. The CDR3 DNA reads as TGTGCCAACTCTAGCGGGCCTAGCTCCTACAATGAACAGTTCTTC.

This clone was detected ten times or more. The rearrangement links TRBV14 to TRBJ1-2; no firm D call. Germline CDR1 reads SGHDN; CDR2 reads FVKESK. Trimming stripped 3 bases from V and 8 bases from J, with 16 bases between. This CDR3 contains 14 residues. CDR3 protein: CASSHRTSSPGYTF. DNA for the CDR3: TGTGCCAGCAGCCACCGGACCTCGTCGCCCGGCTACACCTTC.

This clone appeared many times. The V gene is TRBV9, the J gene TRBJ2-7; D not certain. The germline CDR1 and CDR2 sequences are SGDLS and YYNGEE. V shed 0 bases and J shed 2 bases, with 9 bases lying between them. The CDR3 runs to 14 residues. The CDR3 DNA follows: TGTGCCAGCAGCGTAGATAGTCACACCTACGAGCAGTACTTC. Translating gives CASSVDSHTYEQYF.

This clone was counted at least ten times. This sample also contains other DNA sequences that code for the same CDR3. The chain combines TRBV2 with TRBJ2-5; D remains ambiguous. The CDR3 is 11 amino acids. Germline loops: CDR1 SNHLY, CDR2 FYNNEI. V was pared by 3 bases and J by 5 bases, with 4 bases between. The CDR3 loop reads CASSEWETQYF. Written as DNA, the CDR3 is TGTGCCAGCAGTGAGTGGGAGACCCAGTACTTC.